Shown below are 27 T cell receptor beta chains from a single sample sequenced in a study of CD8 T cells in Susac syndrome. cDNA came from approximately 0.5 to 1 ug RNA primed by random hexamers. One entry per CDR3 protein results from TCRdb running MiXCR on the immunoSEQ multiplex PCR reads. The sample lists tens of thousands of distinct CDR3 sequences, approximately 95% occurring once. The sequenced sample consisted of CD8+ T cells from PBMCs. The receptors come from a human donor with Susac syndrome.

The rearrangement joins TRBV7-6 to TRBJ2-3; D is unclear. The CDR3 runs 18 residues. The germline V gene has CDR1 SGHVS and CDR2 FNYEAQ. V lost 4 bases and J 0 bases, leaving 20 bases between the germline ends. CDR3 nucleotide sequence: TGTGCCAGCAGCTCACCCAGGTGGGGTTCGACTAGCACAGATACGCAGTATTTT. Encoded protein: CASSSPRWGSTSTDTQYF.

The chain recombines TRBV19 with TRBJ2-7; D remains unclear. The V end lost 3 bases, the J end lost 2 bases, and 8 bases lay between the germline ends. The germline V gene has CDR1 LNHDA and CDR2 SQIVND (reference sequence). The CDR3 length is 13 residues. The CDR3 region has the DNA TGTGCCAGTAGTATGGCCAGAACCTACGAGCAGTACTTC. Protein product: CASSMARTYEQYF.

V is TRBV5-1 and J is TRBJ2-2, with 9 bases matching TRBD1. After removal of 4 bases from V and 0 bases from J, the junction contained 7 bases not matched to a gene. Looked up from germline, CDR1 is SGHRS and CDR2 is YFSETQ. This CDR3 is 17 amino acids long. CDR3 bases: TGCGCCAGCAGCATACTCCGACAGGGGGCGAACACCGGGGAGCTGTTTTTT. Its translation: CASSILRQGANTGELFF.

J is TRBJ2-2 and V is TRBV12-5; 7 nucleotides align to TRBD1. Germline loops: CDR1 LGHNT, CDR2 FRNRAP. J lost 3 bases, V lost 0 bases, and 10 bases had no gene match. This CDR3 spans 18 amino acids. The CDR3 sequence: CASGLVRTTGLDTGELFF. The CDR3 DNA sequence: TGTGCTAGTGGTTTGGTACGAACGACAGGGCTGGACACCGGGGAGCTGTTTTTT.

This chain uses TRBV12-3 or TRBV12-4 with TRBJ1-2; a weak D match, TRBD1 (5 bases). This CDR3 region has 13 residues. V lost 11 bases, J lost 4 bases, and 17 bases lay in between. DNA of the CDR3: TGTGCCCTGTCGACAGACCGCTCCTATGGCTACACCTTC. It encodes CALSTDRSYGYTF.

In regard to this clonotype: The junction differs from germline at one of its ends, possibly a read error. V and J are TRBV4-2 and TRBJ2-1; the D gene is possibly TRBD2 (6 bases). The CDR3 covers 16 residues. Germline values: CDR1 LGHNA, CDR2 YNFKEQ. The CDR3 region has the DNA TGTGCCAACAGCCAAGTATTAGGAGGGGCCTACAATGAGCAGTTCTTC. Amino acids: CANSQVLGGAYNEQFF.

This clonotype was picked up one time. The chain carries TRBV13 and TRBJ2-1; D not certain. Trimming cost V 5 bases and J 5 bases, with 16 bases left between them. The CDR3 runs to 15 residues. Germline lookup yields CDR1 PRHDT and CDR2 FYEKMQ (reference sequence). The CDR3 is CASSPSGLSNNEQFF. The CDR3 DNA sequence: TGTGCCAGCAGCCCCTCGGGCCTCAGTAACAATGAGCAGTTCTTC.

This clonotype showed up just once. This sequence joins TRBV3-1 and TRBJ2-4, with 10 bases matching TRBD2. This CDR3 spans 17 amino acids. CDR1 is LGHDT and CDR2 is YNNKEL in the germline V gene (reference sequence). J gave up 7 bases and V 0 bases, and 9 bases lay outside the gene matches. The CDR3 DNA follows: TGTGCCAGCAGCCAAGAGTCATGGGGTAGCGGGAGGAACATTCAGTACTTC. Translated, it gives CASSQESWGSGRNIQYF.

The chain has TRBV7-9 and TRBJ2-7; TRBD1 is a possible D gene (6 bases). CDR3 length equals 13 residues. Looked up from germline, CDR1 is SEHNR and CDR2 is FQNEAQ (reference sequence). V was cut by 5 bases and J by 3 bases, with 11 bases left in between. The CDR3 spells CASSRTGIYEQYF. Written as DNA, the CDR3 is TGTGCCAGCAGCCGCACAGGGATCTACGAGCAGTACTTC.

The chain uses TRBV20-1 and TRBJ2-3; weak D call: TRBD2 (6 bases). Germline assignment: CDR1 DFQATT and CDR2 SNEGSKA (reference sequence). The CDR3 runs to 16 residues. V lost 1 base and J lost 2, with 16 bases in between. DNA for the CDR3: TGCAGTGCTAGAGGACCTTCGGGACTCCTCACAGATACGCAGTATTTT. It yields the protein CSARGPSGLLTDTQYF.

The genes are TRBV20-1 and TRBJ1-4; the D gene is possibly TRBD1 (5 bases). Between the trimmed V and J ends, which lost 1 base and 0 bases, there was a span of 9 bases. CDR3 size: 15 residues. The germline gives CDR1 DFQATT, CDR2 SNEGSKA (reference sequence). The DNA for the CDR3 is TGCAGTGCTAGAGCCAGGGTTGCAACTAATGAAAAACTGTTTTTT. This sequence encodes CSARARVATNEKLFF.

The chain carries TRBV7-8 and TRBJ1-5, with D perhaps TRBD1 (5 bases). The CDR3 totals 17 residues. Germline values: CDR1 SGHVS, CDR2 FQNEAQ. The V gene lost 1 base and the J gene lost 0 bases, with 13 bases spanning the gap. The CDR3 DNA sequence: TGTGCCAGCAGCTTAGGCGGGACGTACTATAGCAATCAGCCCCAGCATTTT. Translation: CASSLGGTYYSNQPQHF. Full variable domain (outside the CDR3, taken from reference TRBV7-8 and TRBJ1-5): GAGVSQSPRYKVAKRGQDVALRCDPISGHVSLFWYQQALGQGPEFLTYFQNEAQLDKSGLPSDRFFAERPEGSVSTLKIQRTQQEDSAVYLCASSLGGTYYSNQPQHFGDGTRLSIL.

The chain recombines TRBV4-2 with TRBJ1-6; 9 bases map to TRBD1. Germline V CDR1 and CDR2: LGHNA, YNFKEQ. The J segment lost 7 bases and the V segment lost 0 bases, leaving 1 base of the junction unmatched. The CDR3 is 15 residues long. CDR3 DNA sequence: TGTGCCAGCAGCCAAGATGGGACAGGGAATTCACCCCTCCACTTT. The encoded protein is CASSQDGTGNSPLHF.

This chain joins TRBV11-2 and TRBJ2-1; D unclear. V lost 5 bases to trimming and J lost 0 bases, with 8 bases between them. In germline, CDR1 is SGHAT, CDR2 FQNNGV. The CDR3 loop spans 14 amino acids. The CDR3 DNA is TGTGCCAGCAGCACCGGTAGCTCCTACAATGAGCAGTTCTTC. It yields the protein CASSTGSSYNEQFF.

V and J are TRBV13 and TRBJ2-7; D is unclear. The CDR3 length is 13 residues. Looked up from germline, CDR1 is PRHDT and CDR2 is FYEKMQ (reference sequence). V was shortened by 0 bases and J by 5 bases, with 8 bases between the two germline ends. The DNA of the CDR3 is TGTGCCAGCAGCTTAGGGGAGCTCCACGAGCAGTACTTC. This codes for CASSLGELHEQYF.

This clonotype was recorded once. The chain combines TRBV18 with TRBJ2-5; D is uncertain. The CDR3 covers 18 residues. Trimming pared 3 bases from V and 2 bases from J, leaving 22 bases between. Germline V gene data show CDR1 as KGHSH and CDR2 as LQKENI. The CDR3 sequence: CASSPIVRALKIQETQYF. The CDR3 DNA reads TGTGCCAGCTCACCCATTGTTCGGGCCCTAAAAATTCAAGAGACCCAGTACTTC.

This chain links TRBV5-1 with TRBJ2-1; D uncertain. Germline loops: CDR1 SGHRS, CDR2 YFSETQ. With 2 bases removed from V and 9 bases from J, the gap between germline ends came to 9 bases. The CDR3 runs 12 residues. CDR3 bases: TGCGCCAGCAGCTTTTCGGTCAGTGAGCAGTTCTTC. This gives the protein CASSFSVSEQFF.

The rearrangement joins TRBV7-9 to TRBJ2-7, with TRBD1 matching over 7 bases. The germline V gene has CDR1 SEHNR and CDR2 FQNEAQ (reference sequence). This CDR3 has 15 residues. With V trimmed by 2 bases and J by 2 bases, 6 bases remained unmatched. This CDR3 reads CASSLPTGDTYEQYF. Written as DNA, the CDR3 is TGTGCCAGCAGCTTACCCACAGGGGACACCTACGAGCAGTACTTC.

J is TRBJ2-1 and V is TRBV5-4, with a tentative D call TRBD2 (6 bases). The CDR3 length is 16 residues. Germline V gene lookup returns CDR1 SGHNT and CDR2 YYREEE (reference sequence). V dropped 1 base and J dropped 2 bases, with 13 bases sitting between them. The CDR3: CASSLMGGGAYNEQFF. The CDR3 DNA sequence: TGTGCCAGCAGCTTGATGGGAGGTGGGGCCTACAATGAGCAGTTCTTC.

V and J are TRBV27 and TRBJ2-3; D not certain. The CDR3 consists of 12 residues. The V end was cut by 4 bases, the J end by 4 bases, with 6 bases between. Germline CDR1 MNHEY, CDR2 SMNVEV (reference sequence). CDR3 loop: CASSSKADTQYF. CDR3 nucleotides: TGTGCCAGCAGTTCTAAAGCAGATACGCAGTATTTT.

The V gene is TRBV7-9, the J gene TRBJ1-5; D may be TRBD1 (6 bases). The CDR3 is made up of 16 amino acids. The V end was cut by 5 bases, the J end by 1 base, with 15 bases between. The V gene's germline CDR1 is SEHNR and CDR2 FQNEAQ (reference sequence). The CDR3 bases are TGTGCCAGCAGCCCCGAGGGGGGTTTGAGCAATCAGCCCCAGCATTTT. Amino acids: CASSPEGGLSNQPQHF.

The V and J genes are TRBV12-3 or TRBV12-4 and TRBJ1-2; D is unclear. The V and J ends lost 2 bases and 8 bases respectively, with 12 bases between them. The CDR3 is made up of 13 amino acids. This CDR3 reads CASSLSRGGGYTF. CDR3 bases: TGTGCCAGCAGTTTATCCCGGGGAGGGGGCTACACCTTC.

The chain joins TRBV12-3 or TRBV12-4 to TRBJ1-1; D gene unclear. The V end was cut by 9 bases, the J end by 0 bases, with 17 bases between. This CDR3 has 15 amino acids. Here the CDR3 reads CASRTQGQLNTEAFF. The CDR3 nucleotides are TGTGCCAGTCGAACCCAAGGGCAGCTGAACACTGAAGCTTTCTTT.

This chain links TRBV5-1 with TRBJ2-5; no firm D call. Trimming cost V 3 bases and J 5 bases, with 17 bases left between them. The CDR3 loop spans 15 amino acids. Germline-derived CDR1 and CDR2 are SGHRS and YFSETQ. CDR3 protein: CASSSLHPARETQYF. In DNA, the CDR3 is TGCGCCAGCAGCTCCCTGCACCCAGCGAGGGAGACCCAGTACTTC.

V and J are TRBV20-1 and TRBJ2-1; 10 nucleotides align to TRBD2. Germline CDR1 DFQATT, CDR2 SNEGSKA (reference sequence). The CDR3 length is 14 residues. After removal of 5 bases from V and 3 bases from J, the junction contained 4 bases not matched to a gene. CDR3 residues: CSAPLAGVYNEQFF. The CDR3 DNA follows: TGCAGTGCTCCTCTAGCGGGAGTCTACAATGAGCAGTTCTTC.

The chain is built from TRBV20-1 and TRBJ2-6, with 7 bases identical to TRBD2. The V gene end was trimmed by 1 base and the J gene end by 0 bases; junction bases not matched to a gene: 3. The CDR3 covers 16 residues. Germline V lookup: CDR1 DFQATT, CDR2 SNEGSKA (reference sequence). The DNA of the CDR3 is TGCAGTGCTAGAGGGGGGAGGGCCTCTGGGGCCAACGTCCTGACTTTC. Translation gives CSARGGRASGANVLTF.

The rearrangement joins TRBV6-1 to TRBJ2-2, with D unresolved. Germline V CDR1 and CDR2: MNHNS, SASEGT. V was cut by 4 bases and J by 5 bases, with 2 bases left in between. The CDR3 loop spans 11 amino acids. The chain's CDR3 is CASSATGELFF. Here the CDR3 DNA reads TGTGCCAGCAGTGCTACCGGGGAGCTGTTTTTT.